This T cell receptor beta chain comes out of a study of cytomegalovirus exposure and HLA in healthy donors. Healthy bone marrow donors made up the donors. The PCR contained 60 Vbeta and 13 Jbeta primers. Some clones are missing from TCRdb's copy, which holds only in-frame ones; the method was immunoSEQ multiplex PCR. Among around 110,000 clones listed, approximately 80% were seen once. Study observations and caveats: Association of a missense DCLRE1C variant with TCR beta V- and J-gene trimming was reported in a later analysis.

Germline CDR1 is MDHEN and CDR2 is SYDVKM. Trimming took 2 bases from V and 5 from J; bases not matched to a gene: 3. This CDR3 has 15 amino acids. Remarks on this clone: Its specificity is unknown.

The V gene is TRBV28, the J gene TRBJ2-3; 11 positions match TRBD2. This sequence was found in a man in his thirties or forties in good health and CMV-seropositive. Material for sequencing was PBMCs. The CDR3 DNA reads TGTGCCAGCAGTTTAAGAGGGACTAGCGGAGATACGCAGTATTTT. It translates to CASSLRGTSGDTQYF.